Below are 21 T cell receptor beta chains sequenced from a single sample in a study of neurological immune-mediated disorders. One entry per CDR3 protein, called by TCRdb with MiXCR from the 5' RACE reads. The sample contains about 59,000 distinct CDR3 sequences, roughly an eighth of which appear only once. The sample consisted of PBMCs. All receptors come from a woman aged 60-75 years with HTLV-1-associated myelopathy (HAM/TSP).

This clonotype was picked up many times. The chain links TRBV7-2 to TRBJ2-7; D is undetermined. There are 14 residues in the CDR3. Germline V CDR1 and CDR2: SGHTA, FQGNSA. V was clipped by 5 bases and J by 4 bases, with 15 bases between them. Written as DNA, the CDR3 is TGTGCCAGCAGCCCGGGCAACCCCGATTACGAGCAGTACTTC. Residues: CASSPGNPDYEQYF. The entire variable domain, with the rest obtained from reference TRBV7-2 and TRBJ2-7, is as follows: GAGVSQSPSNKVTEKGKDVELRCDPISGHTALYWYRQSLGQGLEFLIYFQGNSAPDKSGLPSDRFSAERTGGSVSTLTIQRTQQEDSAVYLCASSPGNPDYEQYFGPGTRLTVT.

In its sample, this clonotype is medium-sized. The V gene is TRBV3-1, the J gene TRBJ2-3; D is undetermined. Between the trimmed V and J ends, which lost 4 bases and 6 bases, there was a span of 11 bases. The CDR3 covers 13 residues. Per germline, CDR1 LGHDT and CDR2 YNNKEL (reference sequence). In DNA form, the CDR3 reads TGTGCCAGCAGCCCGGGCATCCGGGATACGCAGTATTTT. Amino acid sequence: CASSPGIRDTQYF.

With regard to this clonotype: The junction shows a germline mismatch at one end, possibly a read error. The chain employs TRBV27 and TRBJ1-2; a possible D gene is TRBD1 (6 bases). The length of the CDR3 is 15 residues. CDR1 and CDR2 from the germline V gene are MNHEY and SMNVEV (reference sequence). The CDR3 here is CASSSTQGFNHGYTF. Written as DNA, the CDR3 is TGTGCCAGCAGTTCCACACAGGGATTTAACCATGGCTACACCTTC.

This clonotype was counted ten times or more. This rearrangement joins TRBV20-1 to TRBJ1-1; D not resolved. This CDR3 contains 13 residues. CDR1 DFQATT and CDR2 SNEGSKA come from the germline V gene (reference sequence). Trimming cost V 3 bases and J 8 bases, with 16 bases left between them. The CDR3: CSARDPGKGEAFF. The CDR3 DNA reads TGCAGTGCTAGGGACCCCGGGAAGGGAGAAGCTTTCTTT.

This clonotype was seen only a few times. A much larger clone lies a single base off, so this may be a read error. The V and J genes are TRBV10-2 and TRBJ2-5; no definite D call. The V gene's germline CDR1 is WSHSY and CDR2 SAAADI. V was trimmed by 7 bases and J by 9 bases, leaving 15 bases between them. The CDR3 has 12 amino acids. The CDR3 DNA sequence: TGCGCCAGCAATATCGCCCGGTGGGCCCAGTACTTC. Protein product: CASNIARWAQYF.

This clonotype appeared a single time. This may arise from a read error, as a much more abundant clone is one base away. The CDR3 end shows no conserved phenylalanine or tryptophan, and so a read error is likely. The V call is TRBV5-1, the J call TRBJ2-5; D may correspond to TRBD1 or TRBD2 (5 bases each). The V end lost 3 bases, the J end lost 2 bases, and 11 bases lay between the germline ends. Germline V gives CDR1 SGHRS, CDR2 YFSETQ. The CDR3 has 14 residues. CDR3 region: CASSSGTSQETQYS. In DNA, the CDR3 is TGCGCCAGCAGCTCGGGGACGTCGCAAGAGACCCAGTACTCC.

The chain is built from TRBV5-1 and TRBJ1-1, with D perhaps TRBD1 (6 bases). Per the germline V gene, CDR1 is SGHRS and CDR2 is YFSETQ. Trimming removed 7 bases from V and 1 base from J, with 14 bases in between. The CDR3 totals 14 residues. In DNA form, the CDR3 reads TGCGCCAGCCGACCCGACAGGTGGAACACTGAAGCTTTCTTT. It codes for CASRPDRWNTEAFF.

This clonotype was counted only a few times. The genes are TRBV18 and TRBJ1-1, with TRBD1 as a possible D gene (5 bases). The V end was cut by 6 bases, the J end by 1 base, with 15 bases between. In germline, CDR1 is KGHSH, CDR2 LQKENI. The CDR3 loop spans 15 amino acids. The CDR3: CASSAVGGWNTEAFF. The CDR3 DNA is TGTGCCAGCTCTGCTGTTGGGGGGTGGAACACTGAAGCTTTCTTT.

This clonotype came up many times. This chain uses TRBV20-1 with TRBJ1-4; no clear D gene. CDR3 length: 13 amino acids. The V end lost 0 bases, the J end lost 5 bases, and 7 bases lay between the germline ends. Per germline, CDR1 DFQATT and CDR2 SNEGSKA (reference sequence). The chain's CDR3 is CSARDRENEKLFF. The CDR3, as DNA: TGCAGTGCTAGAGACAGAGAAAATGAAAAACTGTTTTTT.

Ten or more counts support this clonotype. The chain is built from TRBV4-2 and TRBJ2-1; 10 bases are shared with TRBD2. The CDR3 extends over 14 amino acids. In germline, CDR1 is LGHNA, CDR2 YNFKEQ. The ends lost 4 bases at V and 5 bases at J; junction bases unmatched: 2. CDR3 nucleotide sequence: TGTGCCAGCAGCCTCGGACTAGCGGACAATGAGCAGTTCTTC. Its protein is CASSLGLADNEQFF.

This clonotype was observed many times. This sequence joins TRBV7-9 and TRBJ2-3, with TRBD2 as a possible D gene (5 bases). CDR1 SEHNR and CDR2 FQNEAQ come from the germline V gene (reference sequence). With 3 bases removed from V and 6 bases from J, the gap between germline ends came to 22 bases. The CDR3 has 17 residues. CDR3 DNA sequence: TGTGCCAGCAGCTTCCCACCTGAACGGGATCGCGGGGATACGCAGTATTTT. Protein sequence: CASSFPPERDRGDTQYF.

This clonotype was seen ten or more times. The genes are TRBV24-1 and TRBJ2-1, with 14 bases identical to TRBD2. The CDR3 sequence is 14 residues long. Germline CDR1 KGHDR, CDR2 SFDVKD. V gave up 5 bases and J gave up 9 bases; unmatched junction bases: 2. The CDR3 protein is CATSGGLAGGEQFF. The CDR3 DNA reads as TGTGCCACCAGTGGAGGACTAGCGGGAGGTGAGCAGTTCTTC.

The table lists this clonotype with many counts. The V and J genes are TRBV5-1 and TRBJ2-1, with TRBD1 as a possible D gene (6 bases). The germline gives CDR1 SGHRS, CDR2 YFSETQ. Trimming removed 2 bases from V and 0 bases from J, with 9 bases in between. The CDR3 runs 15 residues. In nucleotides, the CDR3 is TGCGCCAGCAGCTTAGGACAGAACTCCTACAATGAGCAGTTCTTC. Amino acid sequence: CASSLGQNSYNEQFF.

In its sample, this clonotype was seen many times. One junction end does not reproduce the germline sequence, and a read error may be involved. This chain connects TRBV7-2 to TRBJ2-3; D is perhaps TRBD2 (5 bases). Germline values: CDR1 SGHTA, CDR2 FQGNSA. The CDR3 loop spans 15 amino acids. CDR3: CASCLMRDRYETQYF. The CDR3 DNA reads as TGTGCCAGCTGCTTAATGAGGGATCGGTACGAGACGCAGTATTTT.

This clonotype was detected ten times or more. The chain links TRBV18 to TRBJ1-1; 9 positions agree with TRBD1. Germline loops: CDR1 KGHSH, CDR2 LQKENI. With 3 bases clipped from V and 8 bases from J, the junction kept 1 base outside the gene matches. CDR3 length: 12 residues. CDR3 region: CASSPGQGEAFF. Written as DNA, the CDR3 is TGTGCCAGCTCACCGGGACAGGGAGAAGCTTTCTTT.

There are many counts of this clonotype. The chain has TRBV12-3 or TRBV12-4 and TRBJ2-1; D call uncertain. The length of the CDR3 is 15 residues. The V gene lost 5 bases and the J gene lost 0 bases, with 11 bases spanning the gap. CDR3 coding DNA: TGTGCCAGCAGTCCCCCCATAAGCTCCTACAATGAGCAGTTCTTC. Protein product: CASSPPISSYNEQFF.

V and J are TRBV20-1 and TRBJ2-3, with 14 bases aligning to TRBD2. The CDR3 runs to 14 residues. Germline V CDR1 and CDR2: DFQATT, SNEGSKA (reference sequence). V trimming: 6 bases; J trimming: 5 bases; junction bases outside the gene matches: 4. CDR3 DNA: TGCAGTGCCAAAGGACTAGCGGGAGGAGATACGCAGTATTTT. It is translated as CSAKGLAGGDTQYF.

This clonotype was picked up many times. The rearrangement links TRBV19 to TRBJ2-1; 10 bases fit TRBD2. The CDR3 length is 16 residues. Trimming took 6 bases from V and 9 from J; bases not matched to a gene: 14. The germline gives CDR1 LNHDA, CDR2 SQIVND (reference sequence). The CDR3 DNA reads as TGTGCCAGTAGGGCGGGCGAAGCGGGAGGGCCACGTGAGCAGTTCTTC. Protein product: CASRAGEAGGPREQFF.

This clonotype was seen many times. J is TRBJ2-3 and V is TRBV5-1, with D maybe TRBD2 (5 bases). The CDR3 extends over 14 amino acids. Per germline, CDR1 SGHRS and CDR2 YFSETQ. V shed 6 bases and J shed 0 bases, with 11 bases lying between them. The CDR3 DNA is TGCGCCAGCACCGTAGCGACTAGCACAGATACGCAGTATTTT. Residues: CASTVATSTDTQYF.

The sample holds many counts of this clonotype. The chain recombines TRBV29-1 with TRBJ2-3; no firm D call. CDR1 SQVTM and CDR2 ANQGSEA come from the germline V gene. The CDR3 loop spans 11 amino acids. Trimming removed 1 base at V and 13 bases at J, with 12 bases between. For the CDR3, the DNA is TGCAGCGTTGAAGCACCGGGCGAAAAGTATTTT. This translates into CSVEAPGEKYF.

In this sample, this clonotype turned up many times. The chain recombines TRBV20-1 with TRBJ2-7, with TRBD1 matching 9 bases. This CDR3 contains 14 residues. Germline V gene sequence: CDR1 DFQATT, CDR2 SNEGSKA (reference sequence). With 0 bases clipped from V and 6 bases from J, the junction kept 6 bases outside the gene matches. CDR3 residues: CSARDSQGAAEQYF. CDR3 in DNA: TGCAGTGCTAGAGATTCACAGGGGGCTGCCGAGCAGTACTTC.